A single sample gave rise to the 5 T cell receptor beta chains below, sequenced in a study of blood T cell repertoires in COVID-19. Libraries were prepared by immunoSEQ multiplex PCR; TCRdb keeps only in-frame clonotypes and omits some of them. The table shows 200,000 to 250,000 clones, with around four fifths occurring only once. The specimen was peripheral blood. These receptors came from a woman aged 55-69 years with active or convalescent COVID-19.

The chain joins TRBV2 to TRBJ2-1; 8 bases agree with TRBD2. J lost 4 bases, V lost 9 bases, and 11 bases had no gene match. There are 15 residues in the CDR3. Germline V gives CDR1 SNHLY, CDR2 FYNNEI. Here the CDR3 reads CASNPGTSRYNEQFF. The CDR3 nucleotides read TGTGCCAGTAACCCCGGGACTAGTCGATACAATGAGCAGTTCTTC.

This sequence joins TRBV7-9 and TRBJ2-7, with a possible D match to TRBD2 (5 bases). CDR3 length equals 16 residues. The V end was cut by 1 base, the J end by 3 bases, with 16 bases between. CDR1 is SEHNR, CDR2 FQNEAQ, per germline (reference sequence). The CDR3 spells CASSLGGSGPLYEQYF. DNA of the CDR3: TGTGCCAGCAGCTTAGGAGGAAGCGGACCTCTCTACGAGCAGTACTTC.

The chain is built from TRBV11-2 and TRBJ2-6; D is perhaps TRBD1 (6 bases). Looked up from germline, CDR1 is SGHAT and CDR2 is FQNNGV. The germline V and J ends were trimmed by 5 bases and 0 bases, with 20 bases remaining between them. The CDR3 has 19 residues. CDR3: CASSPEDSYRVSGANVLTF. The CDR3 DNA follows: TGTGCCAGCAGCCCCGAGGACAGCTATCGTGTCTCTGGGGCCAACGTCCTGACTTTC.

This chain joins TRBV9 and TRBJ1-1; 9 bases line up with TRBD1. This CDR3 contains 14 residues. V trimming: 4 bases; J trimming: 4 bases; junction bases outside the gene matches: 5. CDR1 is SGDLS, CDR2 YYNGEE, per germline. CDR3 region: CASSPTDRGTEAFF. The DNA of the CDR3 is TGTGCCAGCAGCCCAACGGACAGGGGCACTGAAGCTTTCTTT.

The chain combines TRBV7-9 with TRBJ1-1; TRBD1 agrees at 9 bases. V gave up 6 bases and J gave up 5 bases; unmatched junction bases: 13. Germline V gene lookup returns CDR1 SEHNR and CDR2 FQNEAQ (reference sequence). The length of the CDR3 is 16 residues. The CDR3 DNA is TGTGCCAGCAGGAACCCGCCGGGACAGGGTACAACTGAAGCTTTCTTT. As protein: CASRNPPGQGTTEAFF.